This section outlines one T cell receptor (beta chain) sequence together with its context. Its antigen remains unidentified. This entry belongs to a study of Tregs in tolerant kidney transplant recipients. Whole-study findings and limits: Changing PCR primers prevented nucleotide comparison between some patients' samples. Donor-specific Treg expansion exceeded global Treg expansion in tolerant patients, suggesting antigen drive. Activated donor B cell expansion appeared to reveal the most relevant donor-specific TCRbeta repertoire.

Clones were sequenced by immunoSEQ multiplex PCR, and TCRdb holds only the in-frame ones, with some missing. The table gives approximately 31,000 clones; the top ten clones make up roughly 8% of it. CD4+CD25+CD127- Tregs, CD4+CD25- non-Tregs, CD4 and CD8 cells were sorted. The origin of this receptor is a human donor who received a combined kidney and bone marrow transplant. The source material was CD8+ T cells from blood, sampled before the transplant.

The CDR3 is CASSGPYSNQPQHF. Partial CDR3 DNA: TGTGCCAGCAGTGGTCCTTATAGCAATCAGCCC. This chain uses TRBV6-1 with TRBJ1-5; D is unresolved. The CDR3 end is not reached by the read, which stops 3 residues before it; the germline J gene fills it in. V was pared by 4 bases and J by 0 bases, with 7 bases between. This CDR3 contains 14 residues. Germline V gene lookup returns CDR1 MNHNS and CDR2 SASEGT.